Presented here are 8 T cell receptor beta chains from one specimen sequenced in a study of shared clonotypes between healthy human individuals. Sequencing used immunoSEQ multiplex PCR; TCRdb keeps in-frame clones, though not all of them. The table lists about 2.1 million clones, 85% to 95% of them singletons. CD45RO-negative, CCR7-selected cells formed the naive CD8 fraction, which excluded terminally differentiated effector memory CD45RA+ cells. The specimen was naive CD8+ T cells from PBMCs. Every receptor here comes from a man aged 18 to 30 in good health. Some clones in this sample may be carry-over from other donors' samples.

The gene calls are TRBV27 and TRBJ1-2; 7 nucleotides line up with TRBD1. From germline, CDR1 is MNHEY and CDR2 SMNVEV (reference sequence). This CDR3 is 16 amino acids long. J lost 7 bases, V lost 0 bases, and 11 bases had no gene match. The CDR3 DNA sequence: TGTGCCAGCAGTTTATCGCGGGTGGAGGGGGCTTTTGGCTACACCTTC. Its protein product is CASSLSRVEGAFGYTF.

This clone is a singleton in its sample. V and J are TRBV2 and TRBJ2-7; the match to TRBD1 covers 9 bases. The junction had 5 bases not matched to a gene; V was cut back by 3 bases and J by 5 bases. The CDR3 sequence is 14 residues long. CDR1 and CDR2 (germline): SNHLY, FYNNEI. Here the CDR3 reads CASSDGDRDHEQYF. The CDR3 nucleotides are TGTGCCAGCAGTGATGGGGACAGGGACCACGAGCAGTACTTC. Looking up the rest from reference TRBV2 and TRBJ2-7 gives the full variable domain: EPEVTQTPSHQVTQMGQEVILRCVPISNHLYFYWYRQILGQKVEFLVSFYNNEISEKSEIFDDQFSVERPDGSNFTLKIRSTKLEDSAMYFCASSDGDRDHEQYFGPGTRLTVT.

This chain connects TRBV2 to TRBJ1-3, with a tentative D call TRBD1 (5 bases). The CDR3 runs 15 residues. Germline V gives CDR1 SNHLY, CDR2 FYNNEI. V was cut by 5 bases and J by 4 bases, with 15 bases left in between. The CDR3 DNA is TGTGCCAGCAGTCCCGACAGTAATATCGGAAACACCATATATTTT. Amino acid sequence: CASSPDSNIGNTIYF.

Notes on this clone: Distinct nucleotide sequences in the sample also encode this CDR3. V gene TRBV7-9 combines with J gene TRBJ2-7, with D unclear. The CDR3 loop spans 12 amino acids. V was clipped by 5 bases and J by 3 bases, with 8 bases between them. Germline assignment: CDR1 SEHNR and CDR2 FQNEAQ (reference sequence). As DNA, the CDR3 is TGTGCCAGCAGCCCCACCGGCTACGAGCAGTACTTC. This gives the protein CASSPTGYEQYF.

The genes are TRBV5-4 and TRBJ2-7; unclear D gene. This CDR3 has 13 residues. Germline CDR1 reads SGHNT; CDR2 reads YYREEE (reference sequence). Trimming shortened V by 3 bases and J by 7 bases, and 14 bases separated the two germline ends. CDR3 DNA: TGTGCCAGCAGCTCGTATTTCTCGGGTGAGCAGTACTTC. Translation: CASSSYFSGEQYF.

The chain recombines TRBV19 with TRBJ2-1, with no clear D. This CDR3 is built from 15 residues. CDR1 LNHDA and CDR2 SQIVND come from the germline V gene (reference sequence). V lost 5 bases, J lost 0 bases, and 11 bases lay in between. The CDR3 spells CASSRAASSYNEQFF. CDR3 nucleotide sequence: TGTGCCAGTAGTCGGGCAGCGAGCTCCTACAATGAGCAGTTCTTC.

The rearrangement joins TRBV5-6 to TRBJ2-7; either TRBD1 or TRBD2 may supply D (5 bases each). CDR1 and CDR2 (germline): SGHDT, YYEEEE. This CDR3 region has 13 residues. The germline V and J ends were trimmed by 4 bases and 3 bases, with 11 bases remaining between them. The CDR3 region is CASSPGPNYEQYF. CDR3 nucleotide sequence: TGTGCCAGCAGCCCGGGGCCGAACTACGAGCAGTACTTC.

This clone was seen a single time. Other DNA sequences in the sample encode the same CDR3. The chain links TRBV4-3 to TRBJ2-7, with D maybe TRBD2 (6 bases). The germline CDR1 and CDR2 sequences are LGHNA and YSLEER. This CDR3 has 15 amino acids. The V gene lost 0 bases and the J gene lost 0 bases, with 9 bases spanning the gap. CDR3 bases: TGCGCCAGCAGCCAAGAGGCGGGGAGCTCCTACGAGCAGTACTTC. Translating gives CASSQEAGSSYEQYF.